This T cell receptor (beta chain) was captured in a study of T cell responses to AZD1222 COVID-19 vaccine. This CDR3 is built from 12 residues. The V gene's germline CDR1 is MDHEN and CDR2 SYDVKM. J was trimmed by 14 bases and V by 6 bases; bases with no gene match: 9. As concerns this clone: No antigen is known for it.

The study, taken as a whole, reports: The donors showed a predominance of white British ancestry and of females, with possible underestimation of clonal diversity.

Profiling relied on immunoSEQ multiplex PCR, and the TCRdb table lists in-frame clones only, not all of them. The table includes about 190,000 clones, approximately 92% detected once. The J gene is TRBJ1-5, the V gene TRBV28; TRBD1 aligns across 8 bases. This sample comprised peripheral blood, obtained on day 0 of AZD1222 vaccination. The sequence was collected from an adult in good health. The CDR3 sequence: CASRGQADLEHF. CDR3 nucleotides: TGTGCCAGCAGGGGACAGGCCGATCTTGAGCATTTT.